The subject of this entry is one T cell receptor beta chain. Original handling: Amplification of reference gene primers was used by the study to estimate nucleated cell counts. Sequencing used immunoSEQ multiplex PCR; TCRdb keeps in-frame clones, though not all of them. V, J and clone size reflect that table, while D and trimming were determined from the DNA. Of 60,000 to 70,000 clones in the sample, approximately 79% are singletons; the top ten hold around 6%. This specimen comes from a study of blood T cell repertoires in COVID-19. Overall study context: Samples taken during acute and convalescent COVID-19 were collected in the United States, Italy and Spain. The cDNA or gDNA used as material had been derived from T cells, B-cell-depleted T cells, or PBMCs.

Sequenced material: peripheral blood. This TCR was recovered from a woman in her seventies with acute or convalescent COVID-19.

The CDR3: CAISESDNSPLHF. Written as DNA, the CDR3 is TGTGCCATCAGTGAGTCCGATAATTCACCCCTCCACTTT. The rearrangement joins TRBV10-3 to TRBJ1-6; D is uncertain. The CDR3 spans 13 residues. V dropped 0 bases and J dropped 5 bases, with 2 bases sitting between them. CDR1 is ENHRY, CDR2 SYGVKD, per germline.